This T cell receptor beta chain emerged from a study of shared clonotypes between healthy human individuals. Details on this clone: Antigen unknown.

Broader study findings: Of the naive CD4 clonotypes, around 4.9% were shared across a few donors.

Each sorted subset replicate got 200 ng genomic DNA, 25,000 to 30,000 genomes. Generated by immunoSEQ multiplex PCR, the TCRdb table keeps only in-frame clones and is missing some. Of 850,000 to 1,100,000 clones in the sample, 77% were seen once. The sequenced sample was memory CD4+ T cells from PBMCs. As to subset: CD45RA-negative fraction. This TCR derives from a young man in good health. Some clones in this sample may be carry-over from other donors' samples.

The CDR3: CASSRLAGAGGPTSYEQYF. CDR3 DNA sequence: TGCGCCAGCAGCCGTCTTGCGGGAGCGGGAGGGCCGACCTCCTACGAGCAGTACTTC. The V call is TRBV4-1, the J call TRBJ2-7; TRBD2 agrees at 10 bases. The germline V gene encodes CDR1 MGHRA and CDR2 YSYEKL. Germline trimming cut 4 bases from V and 0 bases from J; bases unmatched to any gene: 15. This CDR3 comprises 19 residues.